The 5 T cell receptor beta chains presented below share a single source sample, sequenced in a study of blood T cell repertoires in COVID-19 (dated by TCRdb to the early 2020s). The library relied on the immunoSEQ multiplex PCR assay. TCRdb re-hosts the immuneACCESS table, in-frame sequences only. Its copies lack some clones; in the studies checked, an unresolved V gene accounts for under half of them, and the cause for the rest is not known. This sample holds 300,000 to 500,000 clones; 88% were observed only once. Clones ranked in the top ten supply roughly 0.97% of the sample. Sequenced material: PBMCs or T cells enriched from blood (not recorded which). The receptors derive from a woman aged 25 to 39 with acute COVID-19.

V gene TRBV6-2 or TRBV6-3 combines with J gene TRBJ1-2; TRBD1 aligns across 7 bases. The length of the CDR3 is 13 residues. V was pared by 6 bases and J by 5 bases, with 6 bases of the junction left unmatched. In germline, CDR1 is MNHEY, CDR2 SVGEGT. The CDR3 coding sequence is TGTGCCAGCAGCGGGGACAGAGTGTATGGCTACACCTTC. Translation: CASSGDRVYGYTF.

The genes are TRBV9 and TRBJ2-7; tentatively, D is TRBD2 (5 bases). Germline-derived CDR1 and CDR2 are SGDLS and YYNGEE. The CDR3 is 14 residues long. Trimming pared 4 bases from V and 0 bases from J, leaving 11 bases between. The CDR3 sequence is CASSFSGSSYEQYF. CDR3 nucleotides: TGTGCCAGCAGCTTTAGTGGGAGCTCCTACGAGCAGTACTTC.

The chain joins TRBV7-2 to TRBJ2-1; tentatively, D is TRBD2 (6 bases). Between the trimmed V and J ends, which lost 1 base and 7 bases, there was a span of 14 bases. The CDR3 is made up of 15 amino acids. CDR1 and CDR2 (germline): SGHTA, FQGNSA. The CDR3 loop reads CASSLEGSGTNEQFF. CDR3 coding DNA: TGTGCCAGCAGCTTAGAGGGGTCGGGGACTAATGAGCAGTTCTTC.

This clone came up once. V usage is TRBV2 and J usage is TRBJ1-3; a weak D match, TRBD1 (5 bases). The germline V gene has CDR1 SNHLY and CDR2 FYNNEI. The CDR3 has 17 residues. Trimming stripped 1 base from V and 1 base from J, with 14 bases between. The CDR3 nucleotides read TGTGCCAGCAGTGAAGACGGTCGGGGGTTATCTGGAAACACCATATATTTT. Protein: CASSEDGRGLSGNTIYF.

CDR3: CARSFNPGNCRYDGYTF. In DNA form, the CDR3 reads TGTGCCAGAAGCTTTAACCCAGGGAACTGTCGCTACGATGGCTACACCTTC. V usage is TRBV5-3 and J usage is TRBJ1-2; D might be TRBD1 (5 bases). TRBV5-3 carries the ORF label, with uncertain function. Trimming removed 2 bases at V and 6 bases at J, with 23 bases between. The CDR3 consists of 17 residues.